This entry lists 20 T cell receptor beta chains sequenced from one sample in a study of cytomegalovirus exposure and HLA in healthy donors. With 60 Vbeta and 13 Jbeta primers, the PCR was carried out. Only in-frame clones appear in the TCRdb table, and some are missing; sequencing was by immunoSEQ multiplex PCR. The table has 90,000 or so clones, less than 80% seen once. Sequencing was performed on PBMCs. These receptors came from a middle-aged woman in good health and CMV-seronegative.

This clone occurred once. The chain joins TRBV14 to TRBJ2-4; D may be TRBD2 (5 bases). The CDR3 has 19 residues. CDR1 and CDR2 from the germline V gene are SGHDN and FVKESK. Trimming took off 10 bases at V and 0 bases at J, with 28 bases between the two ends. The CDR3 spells CANQVARHSFSLAKNIQYF. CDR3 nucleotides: TGTGCCAACCAAGTAGCGAGACACAGCTTTTCTTTAGCCAAAAACATTCAGTACTTC. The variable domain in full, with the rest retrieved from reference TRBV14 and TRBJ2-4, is EAGVTQFPSHSVIEKGQTVTLRCDPISGHDNLYWYRRVMGKEIKFLLHFVKESKQDESGMPNNRFLAERTGGTYSTLKVQPAELEDSGVYFCANQVARHSFSLAKNIQYFGAGTRLSVL.

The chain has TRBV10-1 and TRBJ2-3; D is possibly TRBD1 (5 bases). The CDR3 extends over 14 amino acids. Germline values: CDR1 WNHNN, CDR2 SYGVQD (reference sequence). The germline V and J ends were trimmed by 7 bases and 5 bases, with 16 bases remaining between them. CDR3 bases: TGCGCCAGCAATGTAGGGGAAAAGGGAGATACGCAGTATTTT. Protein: CASNVGEKGDTQYF.

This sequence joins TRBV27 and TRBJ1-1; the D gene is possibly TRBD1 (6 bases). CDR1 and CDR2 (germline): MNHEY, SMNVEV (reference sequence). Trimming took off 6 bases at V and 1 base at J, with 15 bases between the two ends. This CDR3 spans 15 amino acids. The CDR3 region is CASSPGRGANTEAFF. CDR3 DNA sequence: TGTGCCAGCAGCCCCGGCAGGGGTGCGAACACTGAAGCTTTCTTT.

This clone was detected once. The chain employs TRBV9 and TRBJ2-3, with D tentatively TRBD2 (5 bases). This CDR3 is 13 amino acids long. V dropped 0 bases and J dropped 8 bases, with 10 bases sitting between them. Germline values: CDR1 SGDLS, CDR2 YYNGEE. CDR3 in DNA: TGTGCCAGCAGCGTAGTCACAGAGGGTACGCAGTATTTT. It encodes CASSVVTEGTQYF.

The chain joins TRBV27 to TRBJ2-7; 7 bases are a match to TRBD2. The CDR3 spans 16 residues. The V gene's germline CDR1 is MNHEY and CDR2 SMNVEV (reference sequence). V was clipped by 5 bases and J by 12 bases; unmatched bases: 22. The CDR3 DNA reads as TGTGCCAGCAGTGCCACTTCACTAGGGAGGGTCGGGTACTCGTACTTC. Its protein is CASSATSLGRVGYSYF.

The CDR3 DNA follows: TGTGCCAGCAGTGAAGCGCTTCTAGGACAACTCAATCAGCCCCAGCATTTT. Encoded protein: CASSEALLGQLNQPQHF. This chain links TRBV6-1 with TRBJ1-5; a possible D gene is TRBD1 (5 bases). There are 17 residues in the CDR3. The V end lost 0 bases, the J end lost 3 bases, and 15 bases lay between the germline ends. Germline lookup yields CDR1 MNHNS and CDR2 SASEGT.

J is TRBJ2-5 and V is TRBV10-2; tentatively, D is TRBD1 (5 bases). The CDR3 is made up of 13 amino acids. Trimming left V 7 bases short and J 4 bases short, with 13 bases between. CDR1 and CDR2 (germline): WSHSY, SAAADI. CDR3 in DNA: TGCGCCAGCAAGGCTCAGGGCCCAGAGACCCAGTACTTC. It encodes CASKAQGPETQYF.

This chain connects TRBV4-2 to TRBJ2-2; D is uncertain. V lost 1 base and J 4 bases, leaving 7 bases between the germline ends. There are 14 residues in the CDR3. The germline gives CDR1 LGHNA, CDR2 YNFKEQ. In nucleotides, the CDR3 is TGTGCCAGCAGCCAAGGGTGGGCCACCGGGGAGCTGTTTTTT. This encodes CASSQGWATGELFF.

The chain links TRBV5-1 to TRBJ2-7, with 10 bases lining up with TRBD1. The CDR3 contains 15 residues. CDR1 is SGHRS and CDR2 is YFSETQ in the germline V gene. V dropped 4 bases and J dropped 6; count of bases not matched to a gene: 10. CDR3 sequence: CASSRTGQGLGEQYF. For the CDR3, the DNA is TGCGCCAGCAGCCGCACGGGACAGGGGCTGGGCGAGCAGTACTTC.

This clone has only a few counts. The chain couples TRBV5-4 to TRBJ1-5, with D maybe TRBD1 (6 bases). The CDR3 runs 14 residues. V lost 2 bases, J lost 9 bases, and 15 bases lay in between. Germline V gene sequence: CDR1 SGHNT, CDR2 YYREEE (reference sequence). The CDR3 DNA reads TGTGCCAGCAGCTTTGGGGGCAGGGAAAGGCCCCAGCATTTT. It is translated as CASSFGGRERPQHF.

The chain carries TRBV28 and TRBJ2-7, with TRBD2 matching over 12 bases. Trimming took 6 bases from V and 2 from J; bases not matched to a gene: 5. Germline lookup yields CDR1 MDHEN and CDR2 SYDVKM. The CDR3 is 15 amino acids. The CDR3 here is CASSSRLAGAYEQYF. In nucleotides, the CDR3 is TGTGCCAGCAGCTCCAGACTAGCGGGGGCCTACGAGCAGTACTTC.

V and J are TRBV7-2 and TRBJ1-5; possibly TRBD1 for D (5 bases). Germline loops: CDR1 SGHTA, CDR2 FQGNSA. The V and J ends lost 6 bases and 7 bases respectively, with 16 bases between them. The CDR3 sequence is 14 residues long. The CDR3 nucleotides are TGTGCCAGCAGACCTGGGGGGGGAGTGCAGCCCCAGCATTTT. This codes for CASRPGGGVQPQHF.

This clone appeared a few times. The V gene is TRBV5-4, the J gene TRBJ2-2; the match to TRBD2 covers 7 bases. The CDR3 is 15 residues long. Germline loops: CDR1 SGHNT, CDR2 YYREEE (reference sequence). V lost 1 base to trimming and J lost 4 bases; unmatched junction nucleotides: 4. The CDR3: CASSLSLAGTGELFF. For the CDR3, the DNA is TGTGCCAGCAGCTTGAGTTTAGCGGGCACCGGGGAGCTGTTTTTT.

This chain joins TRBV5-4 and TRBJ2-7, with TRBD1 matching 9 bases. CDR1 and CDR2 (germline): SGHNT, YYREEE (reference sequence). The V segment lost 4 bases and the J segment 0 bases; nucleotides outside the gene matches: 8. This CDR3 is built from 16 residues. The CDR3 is CASSTSQGAHSYEQYF. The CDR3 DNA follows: TGTGCCAGCAGCACATCACAGGGGGCCCACTCCTACGAGCAGTACTTC.

CDR3 amino acids: CASSLGRGEAFF. The CDR3 nucleotides are TGTGCCAGCAGCTTAGGAAGGGGGGAAGCTTTCTTT. V is TRBV7-2 and J is TRBJ1-1; D perhaps matches TRBD1 (6 bases). With 1 base removed from V and 8 bases from J, the gap between germline ends came to 8 bases. The CDR3 sequence is 12 residues long. Germline V lookup: CDR1 SGHTA, CDR2 FQGNSA. The whole variable domain, remainder taken from reference TRBV7-2 and TRBJ1-1, is GAGVSQSPSNKVTEKGKDVELRCDPISGHTALYWYRQSLGQGLEFLIYFQGNSAPDKSGLPSDRFSAERTGGSVSTLTIQRTQQEDSAVYLCASSLGRGEAFFGQGTRLTVV.

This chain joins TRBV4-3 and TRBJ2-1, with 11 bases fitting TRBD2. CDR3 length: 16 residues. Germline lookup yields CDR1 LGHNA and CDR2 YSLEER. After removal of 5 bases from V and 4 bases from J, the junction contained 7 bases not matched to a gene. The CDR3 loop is CASSFHSGRGYNEQFF. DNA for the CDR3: TGCGCCAGCAGCTTCCATAGCGGGAGGGGATACAATGAGCAGTTCTTC.

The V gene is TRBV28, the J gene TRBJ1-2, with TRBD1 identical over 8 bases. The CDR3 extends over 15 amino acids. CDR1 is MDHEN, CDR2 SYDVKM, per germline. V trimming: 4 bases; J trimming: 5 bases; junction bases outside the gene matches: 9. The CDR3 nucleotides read TGTGCCAGCAGTTCCCCAGCGGGACAGGAGTATGGCTACACCTTC. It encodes CASSSPAGQEYGYTF.

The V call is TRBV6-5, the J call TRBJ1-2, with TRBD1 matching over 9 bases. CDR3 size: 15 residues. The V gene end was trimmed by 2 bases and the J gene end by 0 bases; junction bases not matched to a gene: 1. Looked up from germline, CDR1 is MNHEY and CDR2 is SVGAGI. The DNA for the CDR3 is TGTGCCAGCAGTTACGGGACAGGGACTAACTATGGCTACACCTTC. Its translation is CASSYGTGTNYGYTF.

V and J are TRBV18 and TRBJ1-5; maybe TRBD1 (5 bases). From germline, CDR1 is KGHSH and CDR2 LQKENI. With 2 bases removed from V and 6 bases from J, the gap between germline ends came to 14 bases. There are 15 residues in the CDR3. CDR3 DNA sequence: TGTGCCAGCTCACCAGACCCAGGGAGGGTTCAGCCCCAGCATTTT. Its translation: CASSPDPGRVQPQHF. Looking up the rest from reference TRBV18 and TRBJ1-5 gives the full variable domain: NAGVMQNPRHLVRRRGQEARLRCSPMKGHSHVYWYRQLPEEGLKFMVYLQKENIIDESGMPKERFSAEFPKEGPSILRIQQVVRGDSAAYFCASSPDPGRVQPQHFGDGTRLSIL.

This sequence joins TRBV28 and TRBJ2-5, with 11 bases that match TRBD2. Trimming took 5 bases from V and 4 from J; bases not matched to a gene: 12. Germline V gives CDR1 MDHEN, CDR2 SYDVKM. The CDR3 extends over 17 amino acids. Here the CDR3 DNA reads TGTGCCAGCAGTCTTACAGGGACTAGCGGCGCTCGAGAGACCCAGTACTTC. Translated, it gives CASSLTGTSGARETQYF.